The clone carrying this T cell receptor beta chain is a singleton in its sample. The antigen remains unidentified. The data are from a study of cytomegalovirus exposure and HLA in healthy donors. Study outcomes and limitations: A missense DCLRE1C variant was associated with V- and J-gene trimming of TCR beta chains in a later analysis, and an independent cohort replicated the association. In a later analysis, several top co-occurrence clusters appeared linked to parvovirus B19, influenza, CMV and Epstein-Barr virus. The dataset shows that most TCR sequences were rare, while some public TCRs occurred in many donors. Evidence from a later analysis indicated that most CMV-associated TCR beta chains looked HLA-restricted.

The PCR made use of 60 Vbeta and 13 Jbeta primers. Some clones are missing from TCRdb's copy, which holds only in-frame ones; the method was immunoSEQ multiplex PCR. The sample contains 210,000 or so clones, 65% to 80% of which appear only once. Germline V gene sequence: CDR1 SGHTA, CDR2 FQGNSA. The CDR3 extends over 18 amino acids. Trimming pared 5 bases from V and 7 bases from J, leaving 26 bases between. The TCR originated in a man aged 35-49 years in good health and CMV-seronegative. V usage is TRBV7-2 and J usage is TRBJ2-2; D perhaps matches TRBD2 (5 bases). Sequenced input: PBMCs. CDR3 in amino acids: CASSPKKMRAPKGGELFF. The CDR3 nucleotides read TGTGCCAGCAGCCCTAAAAAAATGCGGGCCCCAAAAGGCGGGGAGCTGTTTTTT.